This TCR beta chain is from a study of blood T cell repertoires in COVID-19. The overall study: In each case, the material was cDNA or gDNA derived from T cells, B-cell-depleted T cells, or PBMCs.

Germline CDR1 reads SGHTA; CDR2 reads FQGNSA. The CDR3 length is 18 residues. Trimming took 5 bases from V and 1 from J, leaving 22 bases between them. Libraries were prepared by immunoSEQ multiplex PCR; TCRdb keeps only in-frame clonotypes and omits some of them. The sample lists over 200,000 clones; 70% to 90% were seen once. Sequenced input: peripheral blood. The TCR originated in a woman between 50 and 59 years old with active or convalescent COVID-19. The J gene is TRBJ2-3, the V gene TRBV7-2, with D perhaps matching TRBD2 (6 bases). The CDR3 is CASSPRWGDGGGTDTQYF. CDR3 in DNA: TGTGCCAGCAGCCCTCGGTGGGGGGACGGGGGTGGCACAGATACGCAGTATTTT. The whole variable domain, filled in from reference TRBV7-2 and TRBJ2-3, reads GAGVSQSPSNKVTEKGKDVELRCDPISGHTALYWYRQSLGQGLEFLIYFQGNSAPDKSGLPSDRFSAERTGGSVSTLTIQRTQQEDSAVYLCASSPRWGDGGGTDTQYFGPGTRLTVL.